This T cell receptor beta chain was profiled in a study of T cell responses to AZD1222 COVID-19 vaccine. Trimming took off 2 bases at V and 4 bases at J, with 6 bases between the two ends. Germline loops: CDR1 MNHEY, CDR2 SVGEGT. The CDR3 contains 14 residues. The assay was immunoSEQ multiplex PCR, and TCRdb's table has in-frame clones only and misses some. The table lists around 250,000 clones, roughly 93% of them singletons. The sample in question was peripheral blood, obtained on day 0 of AZD1222 vaccination. The receptor's source is an adult in good health. The chain is built from TRBV6-2 or TRBV6-3 and TRBJ1-6; D unclear. CDR3 coding DNA: TGTGCCAGCAGTTACCCCGGGTATAATTCACCCCTCCACTTT. It is translated as CASSYPGYNSPLHF.